Below, one T cell receptor (beta chain) is given with its context. Its target is unknown. The entry originates in a study of OX40 agonist ivuxolimab in advanced cancers. As for the study in general: Prior anti-PD-1, anti-PD-L1 or anti-CTLA-4 therapy did not bar entry, and about 40% had some.

Overall study findings and caveats: The antigens recognized by the expanded peripheral T cells, that is their antigen specificity, were not determined.

Using immunoSEQ multiplex PCR, the repertoire was profiled, and TCRdb retains in-frame clones only, with some absent. This sample has 80,000 to 85,000 clones; 85% to 90% occur once, and the top ten carry 6.5%. Sequenced material: CD4+ or CD8+ T cells sorted from blood, taken in a trial of the OX40 agonist ivuxolimab. The receptor comes from an adult with an advanced solid tumor such as melanoma, head and neck, liver or kidney cancer.

In DNA form, the CDR3 reads TGTGCCAGCAGCCAAGAGCGGGGCAGAGGATATGGCTACACCTTC. The encoded protein is CASSQERGRGYGYTF. The J gene is TRBJ1-2, the V gene TRBV14; weak D call: TRBD1 (5 bases). CDR3 length: 15 residues. Trimming took 0 bases from V and 5 from J, leaving 13 bases between them. CDR1 SGHDN and CDR2 FVKESK come from the germline V gene.